This TCR beta chain derives from a study of shared clonotypes between healthy human individuals. Investigators spread the genomic DNA of each subset evenly over several immunoSEQ plates. In the authors' methods: Filtering was not the same, since immunoSEQ gave junction-only sequences without quality scores. Here immunoSEQ multiplex PCR was the method, and the copy in TCRdb shows in-frame clones only, minus some. V, J and clone size reflect that table, while D and trimming were determined from the DNA. The data show some 2.4 million clones, approximately 93% seen once. Concerning this clone: The antigen remains unidentified. Other DNA sequences in this specimen translate into the identical CDR3.

V lost 4 bases and J 5 bases, leaving 9 bases between the germline ends. Germline lookup yields CDR1 KGHSH and CDR2 LQKENI. The CDR3 runs to 13 residues. Overall study results and limits: Memory subsets had estimated richness that was generally smaller than that of naive subsets. Sampling included only blood; tissue repertoires likely differ.

This chain links TRBV18 with TRBJ1-5; the D gene is possibly TRBD1 (5 bases). Sequencing used naive CD4+ T cells from PBMCs. The subset is: CD45RA+ positively selected. The source is a man aged 18 to 29 in good health. Some clones in this sample may be carry-over from other donors' samples. The CDR3 loop is CASSLEGHQPQHF. The CDR3 DNA reads TGTGCCAGCTCACTCGAGGGGCATCAGCCCCAGCATTTT.